Below are 25 T cell receptor beta chains sequenced from a single sample in a study of T cell repertoires in aging, cancer and after chemotherapy. Rearranged V-D-J TRB sequences were amplified with a mixed TRB-A/B primer pool. TCRdb itself ran the multiplex PCR reads through MiXCR, one entry per CDR3 protein. The table shows approximately 5,000 distinct CDR3 sequences, with around 30% occurring only once. Peripheral blood genomic DNA, not sorted cells or RNA, was the template. The source material was blood. All receptors come from a human donor in good health.

The chain couples TRBV24-1 to TRBJ1-5; D gene ambiguous. Per germline, CDR1 KGHDR and CDR2 SFDVKD. V was clipped by 3 bases and J by 3 bases, with 11 bases between them. The CDR3 is made up of 15 amino acids. Here the CDR3 reads CATSDQSAVNQPQHF. CDR3 bases: TGTGCCACCAGTGATCAGAGCGCAGTCAATCAGCCCCAGCATTTT.

The sample holds a few counts of this clonotype. The gene calls are TRBV6-1 and TRBJ1-6; no reliable D call. The CDR3 runs 18 residues. Trimming pared 0 bases from V and 7 bases from J, leaving 19 bases between. The germline V gene has CDR1 MNHNS and CDR2 SASEGT. The CDR3 region has the DNA TGTGCCAGCAGTGAAGCGATCCCTTCCCTAAATCGGAATTCACCCCTCCACTTT. Amino acids: CASSEAIPSLNRNSPLHF.

The genes are TRBV19 and TRBJ1-5; 9 nucleotides match TRBD1. The V gene's germline CDR1 is LNHDA and CDR2 SQIVND (reference sequence). CDR3 size: 17 residues. The V segment lost 5 bases and the J segment 2 bases; nucleotides outside the gene matches: 10. This chain's CDR3 is CASSSIGQGTRNQPQHF. CDR3 nucleotides: TGTGCCAGTAGTTCCATTGGACAGGGGACCCGCAATCAGCCCCAGCATTTT.

This clonotype has only a few counts. The chain employs TRBV6-1 and TRBJ1-5; D unresolved. Germline loops: CDR1 MNHNS, CDR2 SASEGT. The CDR3 runs to 13 residues. V gave up 6 bases and J gave up 6 bases, with 12 bases separating them. CDR3 DNA: TGTGCCAGCAGCGGGCAGGAGGGTCAGCCCCAGCATTTT. Translated, it gives CASSGQEGQPQHF.

This clonotype was picked up a small number of times. This sequence joins TRBV27 and TRBJ2-1; D is unresolved. Germline CDR1 reads MNHEY; CDR2 reads SMNVEV (reference sequence). The CDR3 length is 15 residues. V was trimmed by 7 bases and J by 8 bases, leaving 21 bases between them. CDR3: CASTPQSSWSDEQFF. Written as DNA, the CDR3 is TGTGCCAGCACCCCTCAGTCTAGTTGGTCTGATGAGCAGTTCTTC.

This clonotype was seen more than once but under ten times. One end of the junction does not line up with germline, which may come from a read error. The chain combines TRBV6-5 with TRBJ1-2; D possibly corresponds to TRBD1 (6 bases). The CDR3 has 14 amino acids. Per the germline V gene, CDR1 is MNHEY and CDR2 is SVGAGI. The CDR3 region is CASSKWDKKDGCTF. In DNA form, the CDR3 reads TGTGCCAGCAGTAAGTGGGACAAAAAGGATGGCTGCACCTTC.

In the case of this clonotype: A read error may explain this, as a much larger clone is one base away. CDR3 loop: CTSSEFRGELFF. CDR3 DNA sequence: TGTACCAGCAGTGAATTCAGAGGGGAGCTGTTTTTT. This chain uses TRBV6-1 with TRBJ2-2; D is ambiguous. Germline CDR1 and CDR2: MNHNS and SASEGT. The CDR3 has 12 residues.

This clonotype is termed medium-sized. This chain links TRBV19 with TRBJ2-7; 7 bases align to TRBD1. V lost 8 bases, J lost 3 bases, and 13 bases stayed unmatched. The CDR3 sequence is 15 residues long. Germline V CDR1 and CDR2: LNHDA, SQIVND (reference sequence). CDR3: CASSGPRQGIYEQYF. The DNA of the CDR3 is TGTGCCAGTTCCGGCCCAAGACAGGGAATCTACGAGCAGTACTTC.

This clonotype is medium-sized by share. The CDR3: CASSFTAGMSDTQYF. CDR3 in DNA: TGTGCCAGCAGTTTTACGGCAGGGATGTCCGATACGCAGTATTTT. The V and J genes are TRBV27 and TRBJ2-3, with D perhaps matching TRBD1 (5 bases). Germline V gives CDR1 MNHEY, CDR2 SMNVEV (reference sequence). The CDR3 sequence is 15 residues long. The V end was cut by 3 bases, the J end by 6 bases, with 16 bases between.

This clonotype is medium-sized (0.01 to 0.1%). The rearrangement joins TRBV5-4 to TRBJ2-1; D ambiguous. This CDR3 comprises 15 residues. The germline V and J ends were trimmed by 5 bases and 4 bases, with 16 bases remaining between them. CDR1 SGHNT and CDR2 YYREEE come from the germline V gene (reference sequence). The CDR3: CASSGPGERYNEQFF. DNA for the CDR3: TGTGCCAGCAGTGGCCCCGGCGAGAGGTACAATGAGCAGTTCTTC. The complete variable domain, with remaining parts taken from reference TRBV5-4 and TRBJ2-1, reads ETGVTQSPTHLIKTRGQQVTLRCSSQSGHNTVSWYQQALGQGPQFIFQYYREEENGRGNFPPRFSGLQFPNYSSELNVNALELDDSALYLCASSGPGERYNEQFFGPGTRLTVL.

The V and J genes are TRBV30 and TRBJ1-1; D is unclear. In germline, CDR1 is GTSNPN, CDR2 SVGIG (reference sequence). There are 15 residues in the CDR3. The germline V and J ends were trimmed by 3 bases and 5 bases, with 19 bases remaining between them. The CDR3 sequence is CAWRANERPGTEAFF. Here the CDR3 DNA reads TGTGCCTGGAGGGCGAATGAGCGTCCGGGGACTGAAGCTTTCTTT.

The chain uses TRBV12-3 or TRBV12-4 and TRBJ1-5, with D perhaps TRBD1 (5 bases). The V gene lost 2 bases and the J gene lost 4 bases, with 12 bases spanning the gap. This CDR3 has 15 residues. The CDR3 region is CASSLLGGINQPQHF. The CDR3 coding sequence is TGTGCCAGCAGTTTATTGGGGGGGATAAATCAGCCCCAGCATTTT.

This chain connects TRBV18 to TRBJ2-5, with TRBD1 identical over 9 bases. J lost 2 bases, V lost 2 bases, and 9 bases had no gene match. The CDR3 covers 17 residues. Germline lookup yields CDR1 KGHSH and CDR2 LQKENI. CDR3 in amino acids: CASSPKAPTGGQETQYF. Here the CDR3 DNA reads TGTGCCAGCTCACCAAAGGCCCCGACAGGGGGACAAGAGACCCAGTACTTC.

V and J are TRBV29-1 and TRBJ2-2, with D perhaps given as TRBD1 or TRBD2 (5 bases each). CDR1 is SQVTM, CDR2 ANQGSEA, per germline. V lost 5 bases to trimming and J lost 1 base, with 11 bases between them. The CDR3 covers 14 residues. This CDR3 is CSVRQGVNTGELFF. The CDR3, as DNA: TGCAGCGTTAGGCAGGGAGTGAACACCGGGGAGCTGTTTTTT.

This clonotype is classed as medium-sized. The gene calls are TRBV5-4 and TRBJ2-3, with unresolved D. Germline V CDR1 and CDR2: SGHNT, YYREEE (reference sequence). This CDR3 contains 14 residues. V shed 2 bases and J shed 6 bases, with 13 bases lying between them. CDR3 DNA: TGTGCCAGCAGCTTAGGAAAGAACGGGGATACGCAGTATTTT. Translation gives CASSLGKNGDTQYF.

By sample fraction, this clonotype is medium-sized. The chain links TRBV19 to TRBJ2-2, with 8 bases that match TRBD2. CDR1 is LNHDA, CDR2 SQIVND, per germline (reference sequence). The V and J ends lost 6 bases and 5 bases, in that order; junction bases with no gene match: 8. The CDR3 totals 15 residues. The CDR3 loop is CASRATGGRTGELFF. In nucleotides, the CDR3 is TGTGCCAGTAGAGCGACGGGAGGGCGAACCGGGGAGCTGTTTTTT.

This clonotype is medium-sized by share. The genes are TRBV7-6 and TRBJ2-1; TRBD2 is a possible D gene (6 bases). The CDR3 contains 16 residues. The germline CDR1 and CDR2 sequences are SGHVS and FNYEAQ. The V and J ends lost 4 bases and 0 bases respectively, with 13 bases between them. The CDR3 region is CASSSRLESSYNEQFF. The CDR3 DNA reads TGTGCCAGCAGCTCCCGACTAGAGAGCTCCTACAATGAGCAGTTCTTC.

This chain links TRBV27 with TRBJ1-1; D is unresolved. With 3 bases removed from V and 0 bases from J, the gap between germline ends came to 5 bases. Looked up from germline, CDR1 is MNHEY and CDR2 is SMNVEV (reference sequence). The CDR3 has 13 residues. The CDR3 DNA is TGTGCCAGCAGTTTTAGCCTGAACACTGAAGCTTTCTTT. Translation: CASSFSLNTEAFF.

This clonotype has a single count. A much larger clone sits a single nucleotide away, making a read error possible. No conserved phenylalanine or tryptophan ends this CDR3, so it is likely a read error. The chain recombines TRBV30 with TRBJ1-5, with no clear D. Germline CDR1 and CDR2: GTSNPN and SVGIG (reference sequence). Trimming cost V 2 bases and J 3 bases, with 11 bases left between them. The CDR3 spans 14 residues. The DNA of the CDR3 is TGTGCCTGGAGTCGGCAGCTACTCAATCAGCCCCAGCATCTT. Amino acids: CAWSRQLLNQPQHL.

This clonotype was found a few times. The chain joins TRBV10-3 to TRBJ2-3, with D perhaps matching TRBD1 (6 bases). The CDR3 consists of 15 residues. Germline V CDR1 and CDR2: ENHRY, SYGVKD. V was pared by 5 bases and J by 6 bases, with 18 bases between. The CDR3 bases are TGTGCCATCAGTCCAAACAGGGATCTCGGGGATACGCAGTATTTT. Protein: CAISPNRDLGDTQYF.

This clonotype was counted only a few times. This sequence joins TRBV6-1 and TRBJ1-5; tentatively, D is TRBD1 (5 bases). CDR1 is MNHNS and CDR2 is SASEGT in the germline V gene. This CDR3 has 16 residues. With 6 bases removed from V and 6 bases from J, the gap between germline ends came to 21 bases. DNA of the CDR3: TGTGCCAGCAGGAATACTTGGACAAGCGGGAGTCAGCCCCAGCATTTT. Protein sequence: CASRNTWTSGSQPQHF.

The chain has TRBV5-5 and TRBJ1-1; no reliable D call. The germline CDR1 and CDR2 sequences are SGHKS and YYEKEE (reference sequence). With 6 bases removed from V and 1 base from J, the gap between germline ends came to 10 bases. This CDR3 region has 13 residues. The CDR3: CASTSWQNTEAFF. CDR3 DNA: TGTGCCAGCACCTCCTGGCAGAACACTGAAGCTTTCTTT.

This clonotype has only a few counts. V gene TRBV5-4 combines with J gene TRBJ1-5, with unresolved D. CDR3 size: 14 residues. Trimming removed 5 bases at V and 3 bases at J, with 12 bases between. Germline V lookup: CDR1 SGHNT, CDR2 YYREEE (reference sequence). CDR3 sequence (DNA): TGTGCCAGCAGTTCCGACGGCTACAATCAGCCCCAGCATTTT. Translated: CASSSDGYNQPQHF. Supplemented by reference TRBV5-4 and TRBJ1-5, the full variable domain reads ETGVTQSPTHLIKTRGQQVTLRCSSQSGHNTVSWYQQALGQGPQFIFQYYREEENGRGNFPPRFSGLQFPNYSSELNVNALELDDSALYLCASSSDGYNQPQHFGDGTRLSIL.

This clonotype counts as medium-sized. V and J are TRBV29-1 and TRBJ1-1; 8 bases line up with TRBD1. CDR1 and CDR2 from the germline V gene are SQVTM and ANQGSEA. The CDR3 is made up of 12 amino acids. Losses at the gene ends were 6 bases for V and 2 bases for J; bases not matched to a gene: 2. CDR3 DNA sequence: TGCAGCGTCGGACAGGGAAACACTGAAGCTTTCTTT. The encoded protein is CSVGQGNTEAFF. The whole variable domain, remainder taken from reference TRBV29-1 and TRBJ1-1, is SAVISQKPSRDICQRGTSLTIQCQVDSQVTMMFWYRQQPGQSLTLIATANQGSEATYESGFVIDKFPISRPNLTFSTLTVSNMSPEDSSIYLCSVGQGNTEAFFGQGTRLTVV.

This clonotype is labeled as large (0.1 to 1%). The gene calls are TRBV29-1 and TRBJ2-7, with 8 positions matching TRBD1. With V trimmed by 4 bases and J by 3 bases, 8 bases remained unmatched. The CDR3 totals 14 residues. Germline values: CDR1 SQVTM, CDR2 ANQGSEA. The CDR3 DNA reads as TGCAGCGTTGTTCCGGGACAGGAGGGCTACGAGCAGTACTTC. Translating it yields CSVVPGQEGYEQYF.